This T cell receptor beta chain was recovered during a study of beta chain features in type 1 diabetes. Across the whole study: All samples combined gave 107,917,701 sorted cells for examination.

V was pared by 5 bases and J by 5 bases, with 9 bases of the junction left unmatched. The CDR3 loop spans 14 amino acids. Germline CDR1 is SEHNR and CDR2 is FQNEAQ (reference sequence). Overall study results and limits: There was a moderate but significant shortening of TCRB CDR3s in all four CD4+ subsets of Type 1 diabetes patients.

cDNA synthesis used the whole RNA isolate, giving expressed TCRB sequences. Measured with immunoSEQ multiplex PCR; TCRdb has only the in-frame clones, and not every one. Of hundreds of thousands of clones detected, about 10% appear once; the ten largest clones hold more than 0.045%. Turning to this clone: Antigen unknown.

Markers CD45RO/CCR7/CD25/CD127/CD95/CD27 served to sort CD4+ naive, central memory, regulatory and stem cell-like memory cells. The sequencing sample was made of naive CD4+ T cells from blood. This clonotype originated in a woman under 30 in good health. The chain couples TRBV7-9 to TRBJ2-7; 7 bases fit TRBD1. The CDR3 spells CASSRAGGRDEQYF. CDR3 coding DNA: TGTGCCAGCAGCCGCGCAGGGGGTCGGGACGAGCAGTACTTC.